What follows are 15 T cell receptor beta chains derived from one specimen sequenced in a study of blood T cell repertoires in COVID-19. Assay: immunoSEQ multiplex PCR; the TCRdb copy retains only in-frame clones and omits some. The table shows around 270,000 clones, with around 85% occurring only once. Sequences were obtained from PBMCs or T cells enriched from blood (not recorded which). All receptors derive from a woman aged 25-40 years who had recovered from COVID-19.

This clone was observed a single time. The CDR3: CASSLADTLTF. The CDR3 DNA reads TGTGCCAGCAGTTTAGCGGACACCCTGACTTTC. The rearrangement joins TRBV12-3 or TRBV12-4 to TRBJ2-6; a possible D gene is TRBD1 (5 bases). The length of the CDR3 is 11 residues. Trimming removed 0 bases from V and 15 bases from J, with 6 bases in between.

This chain joins TRBV6-5 and TRBJ1-5; D is possibly TRBD1 (6 bases). This CDR3 is built from 15 residues. Trimming pared 5 bases from V and 6 bases from J, leaving 17 bases between. Germline V lookup: CDR1 MNHEY, CDR2 SVGAGI. The CDR3 bases are TGTGCCAGCAGTCCCTACAGGGAGAAAGTTCAGCCCCAGCATTTT. Its translation is CASSPYREKVQPQHF.

This clone has a single count. The chain joins TRBV28 to TRBJ2-7; 10 nucleotides line up with TRBD2. CDR3 length: 19 amino acids. The V segment lost 2 bases and the J segment 0 bases; nucleotides outside the gene matches: 13. The germline gives CDR1 MDHEN, CDR2 SYDVKM. CDR3 sequence reads: CASSLPPKREGPSSYEQYF. The CDR3 coding sequence is TGTGCCAGCAGTTTACCCCCTAAGCGGGAGGGCCCTAGCTCCTACGAGCAGTACTTC.

V and J are TRBV19 and TRBJ2-7, with D possibly TRBD1 on 6 matching bases. V lost 5 bases to trimming and J lost 7 bases, with 24 bases between them. The V gene's germline CDR1 is LNHDA and CDR2 SQIVND (reference sequence). The CDR3 sequence is 16 residues long. The CDR3: CASSSNPPTGRGEQYF. The CDR3 coding sequence is TGTGCCAGTAGTTCCAACCCTCCTACAGGGAGAGGTGAGCAGTACTTC. Variable domain in full (rest from reference TRBV19 and TRBJ2-7): DGGITQSPKYLFRKEGQNVTLSCEQNLNHDAMYWYRQDPGQGLRLIYYSQIVNDFQKGDIAEGYSVSREKKESFPLTVTSAQKNPTAFYLCASSSNPPTGRGEQYFGPGTRLTVT.

J is TRBJ1-2 and V is TRBV28; 8 nucleotides agree with TRBD1. The junction had 8 bases not matched to a gene; V was cut back by 6 bases and J by 8 bases. From germline, CDR1 is MDHEN and CDR2 SYDVKM. This CDR3 region has 13 residues. CDR3 DNA: TGTGCCAGCAGATCACAGGGGGGATTCGGCTACACCTTC. Translated, it gives CASRSQGGFGYTF.

The chain has TRBV12-5 and TRBJ2-1; the D gene is possibly TRBD2 (6 bases). Trimming cost V 1 base and J 11 bases, with 9 bases left between them. Germline V gene lookup returns CDR1 LGHNT and CDR2 FRNRAP. This CDR3 is built from 12 residues. The CDR3 coding sequence is TGTGCTAGTGGTTTGGAGGGGACTCAGCAGTTCTTC. It encodes CASGLEGTQQFF.

This clone was seen repeatedly, ten times or more. The chain couples TRBV14 to TRBJ2-7, with D tentatively TRBD1 (7 bases). The V and J ends lost 0 bases and 6 bases respectively, with 18 bases between them. Per the germline V gene, CDR1 is SGHDN and CDR2 is FVKESK. This CDR3 is built from 16 residues. CDR3 DNA sequence: TGTGCCAGCAGCCAAGATCCCCCCAGGGGGGAGTCCGAGCAGTACTTC. Its protein product is CASSQDPPRGESEQYF.

The gene calls are TRBV28 and TRBJ2-2; tentatively, D is TRBD2 (7 bases). V was trimmed by 3 bases and J by 4 bases, leaving 12 bases between them. The CDR3 loop spans 15 amino acids. The germline CDR1 and CDR2 sequences are MDHEN and SYDVKM. CDR3 nucleotides: TGTGCCAGCAGTTTCGGGGGGCCTGGCACCGGGGAGCTGTTTTTT. Protein sequence: CASSFGGPGTGELFF.

The rearrangement links TRBV5-8 to TRBJ2-5; 7 bases match TRBD1. Germline CDR1 SGHTS, CDR2 YDEGEE. J gave up 4 bases and V 0 bases, and 6 bases lay outside the gene matches. The CDR3 contains 15 residues. The CDR3 DNA reads TGTGCCAGCAGCTTGGAGGGGGCCAGAAGAGAGACCCAGTACTTC. Its translation: CASSLEGARRETQYF. Full variable domain (missing parts from reference TRBV5-8 and TRBJ2-5): EAGVTQSPTHLIKTRGQQATLRCSPISGHTSVYWYQQALGLGLQFLLWYDEGEERNRGNFPPRFSGRQFPNYSSELNVNALELEDSALYLCASSLEGARRETQYFGPGTRLLVL.

The gene calls are TRBV28 and TRBJ1-2; TRBD1 aligns across 12 bases. Germline trimming cut 3 bases from V and 2 bases from J; bases unmatched to any gene: 1. CDR3 length equals 15 residues. CDR1 and CDR2 from the germline V gene are MDHEN and SYDVKM. The CDR3 loop is CASSLGQGANYGYTF. CDR3 DNA sequence: TGTGCCAGCAGTTTGGGACAGGGGGCCAACTATGGCTACACCTTC.

The chain couples TRBV5-1 to TRBJ1-5; 10 nucleotides line up with TRBD1. V lost 0 bases and J lost 7; bases outside the gene matches: 1. This CDR3 region has 14 residues. CDR1 and CDR2 (germline): SGHRS, YFSETQ. This chain's CDR3 is CASSLGQGAQPQHF. As DNA, the CDR3 is TGCGCCAGCAGCTTGGGACAGGGGGCGCAGCCCCAGCATTTT.

The chain is built from TRBV5-1 and TRBJ2-1; tentatively, D is TRBD2 (6 bases). Germline V gene lookup returns CDR1 SGHRS and CDR2 YFSETQ. V was shortened by 2 bases and J by 5 bases, with 8 bases between the two germline ends. CDR3 length: 13 residues. The CDR3 spells CASSFGGNNEQFF. The CDR3 coding sequence is TGCGCCAGCAGCTTCGGGGGAAACAATGAGCAGTTCTTC.

The J gene is TRBJ1-2, the V gene TRBV11-2; D gene uncertain. V gave up 2 bases and J gave up 8 bases, with 18 bases separating them. CDR1 and CDR2 from the germline V gene are SGHAT and FQNNGV. CDR3 length equals 15 residues. CDR3 residues: CASSLRPQTARGYTF. The CDR3 region has the DNA TGTGCCAGCAGCTTACGCCCCCAGACGGCCAGGGGCTACACCTTC.

This clone was observed a single time. V and J are TRBV11-3 and TRBJ1-1; D is perhaps TRBD1 (5 bases). The CDR3 runs to 14 residues. Germline V gene data show CDR1 as SGHNT and CDR2 as YENEEA. The V gene lost 0 bases and the J gene lost 1 base, with 6 bases spanning the gap. CDR3 sequence reads: CASSLDTGNTEAFF. The CDR3 coding sequence is TGTGCCAGCAGCTTAGATACAGGGAACACTGAAGCTTTCTTT. Complete variable domain (other parts from reference TRBV11-3 and TRBJ1-1): EAGVVQSPRYKIIEKKQPVAFWCNPISGHNTLYWYLQNLGQGPELLIRYENEEAVDDSQLPKDRFSAERLKGVDSTLKIQPAELGDSAVYLCASSLDTGNTEAFFGQGTRLTVV.

CDR3 nucleotides: TGTGCCAGCTCACCGGACAATAGCAATCAGCCCCAGCATTTT. Its translation: CASSPDNSNQPQHF. The chain has TRBV18 and TRBJ1-5; D possibly corresponds to TRBD1 (5 bases). V lost 3 bases and J 0 bases, leaving 6 bases between the germline ends. CDR1 is KGHSH and CDR2 is LQKENI in the germline V gene. CDR3 size: 14 residues. The full variable domain, with the rest looked up from reference TRBV18 and TRBJ1-5, is NAGVMQNPRHLVRRRGQEARLRCSPMKGHSHVYWYRQLPEEGLKFMVYLQKENIIDESGMPKERFSAEFPKEGPSILRIQQVVRGDSAAYFCASSPDNSNQPQHFGDGTRLSIL.